Presented here are 24 T cell receptor beta chains from one specimen sequenced in a study of siplizumab effects on memory and regulatory T cells. Sequencing used immunoSEQ multiplex PCR; TCRdb keeps in-frame clones, though not all of them. The profile shows roughly 60,000 clones, 90% to 98% of them singletons. Sequenced sample: naive CD8+ T cells sorted from blood. The origin of the receptors is a human donor in good health.

V gene TRBV7-3 combines with J gene TRBJ2-7, with a possible D match to TRBD1 (6 bases). The CDR3 runs to 17 residues. Trimming took 0 bases from V and 3 from J, leaving 18 bases between them. Germline CDR1 is SGHTA and CDR2 is FQGTGA. The CDR3 is CASSLTSWGRTNYEQYF. CDR3 bases: TGTGCCAGCAGCTTAACTTCGTGGGGGCGAACTAACTACGAGCAGTACTTC.

The chain links TRBV2 to TRBJ1-2; TRBD1 matches 10 bases. The CDR3 has 15 residues. In germline, CDR1 is SNHLY, CDR2 FYNNEI. Germline trimming cut 6 bases from V and 2 bases from J; bases unmatched to any gene: 6. The chain's CDR3 is CASRPGQGLNYGYTF. The CDR3 nucleotides read TGTGCCAGCAGACCGGGACAGGGGCTGAACTATGGCTACACCTTC.

The chain joins TRBV6-1 to TRBJ2-2; a weak D match, TRBD1 (5 bases). Germline loops: CDR1 MNHNS, CDR2 SASEGT. The CDR3 contains 15 residues. Trimming shortened V by 2 bases and J by 1 base, and 8 bases separated the two germline ends. The CDR3 DNA reads TGTGCCAGCAGTGAATACGGACAGAACACCGGGGAGCTGTTTTTT. It is translated as CASSEYGQNTGELFF.

The chain is built from TRBV28 and TRBJ1-2; 7 bases fit TRBD1. Germline V gene lookup returns CDR1 MDHEN and CDR2 SYDVKM. The CDR3 length is 15 residues. The trim removed 5 bases at V and 3 bases at J, leaving 9 bases unmatched. CDR3 region: CASSPNPGGYYGYTF. The CDR3 bases are TGTGCCAGCAGTCCCAACCCAGGGGGTTACTATGGCTACACCTTC.

The chain has TRBV4-1 and TRBJ2-1, with 15 bases lining up with TRBD2. This CDR3 has 17 amino acids. Trimming at V came to 5 bases and at J to 6 bases, leaving 8 bases not matched to a gene. Germline CDR1 and CDR2: MGHRA and YSYEKL. The CDR3 sequence is CASSGLAGGLFGNEQFF. The DNA for the CDR3 is TGCGCCAGCAGCGGACTAGCGGGGGGGCTATTCGGCAATGAGCAGTTCTTC.

V gene TRBV19 combines with J gene TRBJ1-5; D unclear. The germline V gene encodes CDR1 LNHDA and CDR2 SQIVND (reference sequence). CDR3 length: 15 residues. Trimming took 3 bases from V and 0 from J, leaving 9 bases between them. CDR3 bases: TGTGCCAGTAGTATTGGGCCCTATAGCAATCAGCCCCAGCATTTT. Residues: CASSIGPYSNQPQHF. Full variable domain (remainder filled in from reference TRBV19 and TRBJ1-5): DGGITQSPKYLFRKEGQNVTLSCEQNLNHDAMYWYRQDPGQGLRLIYYSQIVNDFQKGDIAEGYSVSREKKESFPLTVTSAQKNPTAFYLCASSIGPYSNQPQHFGDGTRLSIL.

This chain joins TRBV19 and TRBJ1-1; D not resolved. Per germline, CDR1 LNHDA and CDR2 SQIVND (reference sequence). Deletions cut 7 bases from V and 1 base from J, with 13 bases between. The length of the CDR3 is 14 residues. In nucleotides, the CDR3 is TGTGCCAGTATCTCGACGGAACCGAACACTGAAGCTTTCTTT. Its protein product is CASISTEPNTEAFF.

The chain recombines TRBV27 with TRBJ2-3; D may be TRBD2 (5 bases). CDR1 and CDR2 from the germline V gene are MNHEY and SMNVEV (reference sequence). The CDR3 runs to 14 residues. The germline V and J ends were trimmed by 5 bases and 4 bases, with 13 bases remaining between them. The CDR3 loop is CASSPRTQPDTQYF. DNA of the CDR3: TGTGCCAGCAGTCCCCGGACTCAACCAGATACGCAGTATTTT.

V gene TRBV9 combines with J gene TRBJ2-1, with TRBD1 as a possible D gene (6 bases). V was pared by 0 bases and J by 9 bases, with 13 bases between. Germline values: CDR1 SGDLS, CDR2 YYNGEE. This CDR3 contains 14 residues. The CDR3 reads CASSVEMGAAEQFF. The CDR3 nucleotides are TGTGCCAGCAGCGTAGAAATGGGGGCAGCTGAGCAGTTCTTC.

The chain links TRBV7-3 to TRBJ2-1; TRBD2 might be the D (6 bases). The CDR3 runs to 13 residues. Per the germline V gene, CDR1 is SGHTA and CDR2 is FQGTGA. V lost 2 bases, J lost 9 bases, and 11 bases lay in between. CDR3 DNA: TGTGCCAGCAGCTTATATGGGGGGTCTGAGCAGTTCTTC. Translation gives CASSLYGGSEQFF.

V is TRBV5-4 and J is TRBJ2-7; tentatively, D is TRBD1 or TRBD2 (5 bases each). Germline CDR1 and CDR2: SGHNT and YYREEE (reference sequence). V was clipped by 0 bases and J by 5 bases, with 12 bases between them. This CDR3 spans 14 amino acids. For the CDR3, the DNA is TGTGCCAGCAGCTTGGGTTGGGGGATCGACGAGCAGTACTTC. This sequence encodes CASSLGWGIDEQYF.

The CDR3 is CASSFWDLYTDTQYF. The CDR3 nucleotides read TGCGCCAGCAGCTTTTGGGACTTATACACAGATACGCAGTATTTT. The chain couples TRBV5-1 to TRBJ2-3; TRBD2 might be the D (6 bases). V dropped 2 bases and J dropped 2 bases, with 12 bases sitting between them. CDR1 is SGHRS and CDR2 is YFSETQ in the germline V gene. The CDR3 spans 15 residues.

The chain is built from TRBV15 and TRBJ1-3, with D perhaps TRBD1 (6 bases). The CDR3 is 15 amino acids. The germline V and J ends were trimmed by 7 bases and 0 bases, with 13 bases remaining between them. Germline-derived CDR1 and CDR2 are LNHNV and YYDKDF (reference sequence). The CDR3, as DNA: TGTGCCACCAACTTCGACAGGCACTCTGGAAACACCATATATTTT. It is translated as CATNFDRHSGNTIYF.

Only one count was recorded for this clone. The CDR3 loop reads CSVPRVVQEGSYEQYF. As DNA, the CDR3 is TGCAGCGTTCCGCGGGTGGTACAGGAGGGTTCCTACGAGCAGTACTTC. The chain has TRBV29-1 and TRBJ2-7, with D tentatively TRBD2 (6 bases). The CDR3 has 16 residues. The V end lost 5 bases, the J end lost 1 base, and 21 bases lay between the germline ends. Germline-derived CDR1 and CDR2 are SQVTM and ANQGSEA.

The CDR3 is CASSQVGGGNEQFF. The CDR3 coding sequence is TGCGCCAGCAGCCAAGTAGGGGGCGGGAATGAGCAGTTCTTC. V is TRBV4-1 and J is TRBJ2-1; 7 bases agree with TRBD1. The CDR3 length is 14 residues. From germline, CDR1 is MGHRA and CDR2 YSYEKL. The trim removed 1 base at V and 7 bases at J, leaving 4 bases unmatched.

Written as DNA, the CDR3 is TGTGCCAGCAGCCAATACGTTGGCCCAAACACTGAAGCTTTCTTT. As protein: CASSQYVGPNTEAFF. The rearrangement links TRBV4-2 to TRBJ1-1; the D is unclear. The V and J ends lost 2 bases and 2 bases respectively, with 12 bases between them. The CDR3 is 15 residues long. CDR1 LGHNA and CDR2 YNFKEQ come from the germline V gene.

This chain uses TRBV7-9 with TRBJ2-3; TRBD2 matches 7 bases. This CDR3 comprises 13 residues. V was clipped by 4 bases and J by 4 bases; unmatched bases: 2. Looked up from germline, CDR1 is SEHNR and CDR2 is FQNEAQ (reference sequence). In nucleotides, the CDR3 is TGTGCCAGCAGCTCCACTAGCGCAGATACGCAGTATTTT. Translated: CASSSTSADTQYF.

The V call is TRBV5-6, the J call TRBJ2-7; 9 bases line up with TRBD1. Losses at the gene ends were 4 bases for V and 4 bases for J; bases not matched to a gene: 12. The CDR3 runs 16 residues. Germline CDR1 is SGHDT and CDR2 is YYEEEE. CDR3 in DNA: TGTGCCAGCAGCCACCCGGGACAGGGAGGGCAATACGAGCAGTACTTC. Its protein is CASSHPGQGGQYEQYF.

The V gene is TRBV25-1, the J gene TRBJ2-7, with 7 nucleotides matching TRBD1. The CDR3 spans 12 residues. The V and J ends lost 7 bases and 3 bases, in that order; junction bases with no gene match: 3. Germline lookup yields CDR1 MGHDK and CDR2 SYGVNS. The CDR3 DNA follows: TGTGCCAGCAAGGCAGGGGGCTACGAGCAGTACTTC. Protein sequence: CASKAGGYEQYF.

The chain employs TRBV27 and TRBJ2-7, with 7 bases that match TRBD1. The CDR3 is 13 residues long. V lost 5 bases and J lost 3; bases outside the gene matches: 4. Looked up from germline, CDR1 is MNHEY and CDR2 is SMNVEV (reference sequence). The CDR3 loop is CASSPQGDYEQYF. The CDR3 DNA follows: TGTGCCAGCAGTCCTCAGGGGGACTACGAGCAGTACTTC.

The CDR3 nucleotides read TGTGCCAGCAGCTTAGTGGGGGGATGGAATGGCTACACCTTC. It yields the protein CASSLVGGWNGYTF. This sequence joins TRBV7-3 and TRBJ1-2; D is perhaps TRBD1 (5 bases). Germline values: CDR1 SGHTA, CDR2 FQGTGA. This CDR3 is built from 14 residues. Trimming removed 2 bases at V and 6 bases at J, with 13 bases between.

The chain links TRBV7-6 to TRBJ1-5; D might be TRBD1 (5 bases). The CDR3 length is 14 residues. Germline-derived CDR1 and CDR2 are SGHVS and FNYEAQ. V gave up 5 bases and J gave up 5 bases, with 13 bases separating them. CDR3 bases: TGTGCCAGCAGCGACCAGGGAAAACATCAGCCCCAGCATTTT. Residues: CASSDQGKHQPQHF. Combining the CDR3 with reference TRBV7-6 and TRBJ1-5 gives the whole variable domain GAGVSQSPRYKVTKRGQDVALRCDPISGHVSLYWYRQALGQGPEFLTYFNYEAQQDKSGLPNDRFSAERPEGSISTLTIQRTEQRDSAMYRCASSDQGKHQPQHFGDGTRLSIL.

The V call is TRBV7-6, the J call TRBJ2-7; 9 nucleotides line up with TRBD2. Per the germline V gene, CDR1 is SGHVS and CDR2 is FNYEAQ. This CDR3 contains 17 residues. Unmatched junction bases numbered 9, after V lost 1 base and J lost 2 bases. The CDR3, as DNA: TGTGCCAGCAGCTTAGATGGGGAAAGCGGGGGGCCCTACGAGCAGTACTTC. This translates into CASSLDGESGGPYEQYF.

This clone was found once. The CDR3 coding sequence is TGTGCCAGTACTGCCGGCCCTGGGGGGAATGAGCAGTTCTTC. The encoded protein is CASTAGPGGNEQFF. The genes are TRBV19 and TRBJ2-1, with D perhaps matching TRBD2 (6 bases). The length of the CDR3 is 14 residues. V was clipped by 7 bases and J by 7 bases, with 17 bases between them. Germline CDR1 is LNHDA and CDR2 is SQIVND (reference sequence).